The rows below give T cell receptor beta chains drawn from one sample of a study of technical replicates of blood from several donors. This table comes from immunoSEQ multiplex PCR, and its TCRdb copy is limited to in-frame clones, with some not included. The sample has approximately 94,000 clones, about 95% seen once. Sequenced input: T cells isolated from PBMCs. The receptors originated from a human donor in good health. Each CDR3 is given without its conserved first and last residue. Fields, in order: J gene, V gene, CDR3 protein.

TRBJ1-4	TRBV4-1	ASSQETATNEKLF
TRBJ2-1	TRBV30	AWIRYNEQF
TRBJ1-1	TRBV9	ASSVGGDTEAF
TRBJ1-3	TRBV14	ASSPTRSGNTIY
TRBJ2-1	TRBV5-5	ASRYRQIPDSYNEQF
TRBJ2-2	TRBV18	AGQGQNTGELF
TRBJ2-7	TRBV5-6	ASSFGQTYEQY
TRBJ2-7	TRBV11-2	ASSLLGQGADEQY
TRBJ2-7	TRBV28	ASSYPGSSYEQY
TRBJ1-2	TRBV19	ASSIETGADYGYT
TRBJ1-1	TRBV6-5	ASSLNEEAF
TRBJ2-3	TRBV4-2	ASSHSGTGATDTQY
TRBJ2-7	TRBV5-1	ASTRLARGYEQY
TRBJ1-5	TRBV5-8	ASRVGPGTATDWGNQPQH
TRBJ2-3	TRBV27	ASSLSGREITDTQY
TRBJ1-2	TRBV4-2	ASSQDLGGYGYT
TRBJ2-7	TRBV9	ASSGDSYEQY
TRBJ1-5	TRBV28	ASSLYRARQPQH
TRBJ2-1	TRBV9	ASSTGLDGVTNEQF
TRBJ1-1	TRBV7-8	ASRRTGGTEAF
TRBJ1-5	TRBV19	ASSISGGWSNQPQH
TRBJ1-2	TRBV28	ASSFSRGIYGYT
TRBJ2-2	TRBV10-1	ASSGDRGPGELF
TRBJ1-4	TRBV6-5	ASSPGTGDEKLF
TRBJ2-1	TRBV5-1	ASSLGLAGGNEQF
TRBJ2-7	TRBV13	ASSFGFGTGNYEQY
TRBJ1-1	TRBV28	ASSLGDRGRTEAF
TRBJ2-2	TRBV19	ASSIPAIATGELF